This T cell receptor beta chain originates from a study of blood T cell repertoires in COVID-19. About the study: Acute-phase and convalescent COVID-19 samples originated in the United States, Italy and Spain. Sample material is recorded as cDNA or gDNA derived from T cells, B-cell-depleted T cells, or PBMCs.

Trimming cost V 1 base and J 7 bases, with 14 bases left between them. The CDR3 covers 15 residues. The V gene's germline CDR1 is SGHTA and CDR2 FQGNSA. Original processing notes: Reference gene primer amplification yielded estimated nucleated cell counts. Produced via immunoSEQ multiplex PCR; TCRdb's table is partial and in-frame only. The V and J calls and clone size are taken from that table; D and trimming were inferred from the DNA. The sample has roughly 34,000 clones, around 90% seen once. This clone was observed once. V gene TRBV7-2 combines with J gene TRBJ1-5, with D tentatively TRBD1 (5 bases). This TCR derives from a man in his 60s with active COVID-19. Material for sequencing was peripheral blood. The CDR3 sequence is CASSLGVGVGQPQHF. DNA for the CDR3: TGTGCCAGCAGCTTAGGGGTAGGGGTCGGGCAGCCCCAGCATTTT.